This TCR beta chain was sequenced during a study of OX40 agonist ivuxolimab in advanced cancers. Study at large: Patients got intravenous ivuxolimab at 0.01 to 10 mg/kg every 2 weeks.

The data were produced by immunoSEQ multiplex PCR, yet TCRdb's version contains in-frame clones alone and is incomplete. The profile shows roughly 60,000 clones, roughly nine tenths of them singletons. Overall study findings and caveats: Some patients without response likewise showed low normalized clonal expansion.

In germline, CDR1 is MNHNS, CDR2 SASEGT. The CDR3 has 17 residues. V dropped 3 bases and J dropped 4; count of bases not matched to a gene: 8. Worth noting for this clone: Antigen unknown.

The origin of this receptor is an adult with an advanced solid tumor such as melanoma, head and neck, liver or kidney cancer. V is TRBV6-1 and J is TRBJ2-5; 13 bases are a match to TRBD2. The sequenced sample was CD4+ or CD8+ T cells sorted from blood, obtained in a trial of the OX40 agonist ivuxolimab. The CDR3 region is CASSDLPGLAGLETQYF. The CDR3 coding sequence is TGTGCCAGCAGTGATTTACCGGGACTAGCGGGATTAGAGACCCAGTACTTC.